This T cell receptor (beta chain) was documented in a study of T cell responses to AZD1222 COVID-19 vaccine. About the research overall: Second-dose groups at about 4 or about 12 weeks were pooled. Study-wide points: Two AZD1222 administrations were followed by greater Spike-specific TCR breadth and depth. The study found vaccine-associated CD4 TCRs spanning spike, dominant at 160-218 and 743-854. Samples come after the peak T cell response, not at day 14.

The count of this clone is one. Its antigen is unidentified. Libraries were prepared by immunoSEQ multiplex PCR; TCRdb keeps only in-frame clonotypes and omits some of them. The repertoire includes 95,000 to 110,000 clones, over 90% of them detected once, and 5% sits in the top ten. The clonotype was recovered from an adult in good health. Sequenced here: peripheral blood, sampled on day 0 of AZD1222 vaccination.

Here the CDR3 reads CASSLAGVNTGELFF. The CDR3 DNA reads as TGCGCCAGCAGCTTGGCAGGGGTGAACACCGGGGAGCTGTTTTTT. The V call is TRBV5-1, the J call TRBJ2-2; maybe TRBD1 (6 bases). The CDR3 loop spans 15 amino acids. From germline, CDR1 is SGHRS and CDR2 YFSETQ. Trimming removed 0 bases from V and 1 base from J, with 7 bases in between.